A selection of T cell receptor beta chains follows, all from one sample in a study of cytomegalovirus exposure and HLA in healthy donors. This table comes from immunoSEQ multiplex PCR, and its TCRdb copy is limited to in-frame clones, with some not included. The data hold about 86,000 clones, with 60% to 80% observed a single time. The material sequenced was PBMCs. Receptors originate from a female donor in good health and CMV-seronegative. Both conserved end residues are part of each CDR3. Fields, in order: J gene, D gene, clone size, V gene, CDR3 DNA, CDR3 protein. A D gene is named only where the DNA matches it firmly. Clone size, where shown, is once, few, many, or a class for clones that have expanded.

j_call: TRBJ2-6; d_call: TRBD1; clone_size: NA; v_call: TRBV19; cdr3_nt: TGTGCCAGTAGTACCCCAGGGGGAACTGGGGCCAACGTCCTGACTTTC; cdr3_aa: CASSTPGGTGANVLTF
j_call: TRBJ1-5; d_call: NA; clone_size: NA; v_call: TRBV30; cdr3_nt: TGTGCCTGGGGACTGGGCCCGAGTCAGCCCCAGCATTTT; cdr3_aa: CAWGLGPSQPQHF
j_call: TRBJ1-4; d_call: NA; clone_size: few; v_call: TRBV30; cdr3_nt: TGTGCCTGGAATTTGAGGATTAATGAAAAACTGTTTTTT; cdr3_aa: CAWNLRINEKLFF
j_call: TRBJ2-7; d_call: TRBD1; clone_size: NA; v_call: TRBV27; cdr3_nt: TGTGCCAGCAGCTCTCTGTCGGACAGGGGGGGGTGGGAGCAGTACTTC; cdr3_aa: CASSSLSDRGGWEQYF
j_call: TRBJ1-6; d_call: NA; clone_size: NA; v_call: TRBV6-1; cdr3_nt: TGTGCCAGCAGTGTTTTCGGGACACCCTTCCTCGGGTATAATTCACCCCTCCACTTT; cdr3_aa: CASSVFGTPFLGYNSPLHF
j_call: TRBJ2-5; d_call: NA; clone_size: once; v_call: TRBV18; cdr3_nt: TGTGCCAGCCGAGAAGAGACCCAGTACTTC; cdr3_aa: CASREETQYF
j_call: TRBJ1-5; d_call: NA; clone_size: NA; v_call: TRBV4-3; cdr3_nt: TGCGCCAGCAGCCACTCCTGGGGGGGGAGGGGGAGCAATCAGCCCCAGCATTTT; cdr3_aa: CASSHSWGGRGSNQPQHF
j_call: TRBJ2-7; d_call: NA; clone_size: NA; v_call: TRBV7-2; cdr3_nt: TGTGCCAGCACCAACAGGCGGGGTCCCTACGAGCAGTACTTC; cdr3_aa: CASTNRRGPYEQYF
j_call: TRBJ2-1; d_call: TRBD1; clone_size: NA; v_call: TRBV18; cdr3_nt: TGTGCCAGCTCGTCAAAACAGGGGGCGCCGGGGAATGAGCAGTTCTTC; cdr3_aa: CASSSKQGAPGNEQFF
j_call: TRBJ1-4; d_call: NA; clone_size: once; v_call: TRBV9; cdr3_nt: TGTGCCAGCCGGGGGGGAGAGGAAAAACTGTTTTTT; cdr3_aa: CASRGGEEKLFF
j_call: TRBJ1-6; d_call: NA; clone_size: NA; v_call: TRBV18; cdr3_nt: TGTGCCAGCTCAGCGATAGAGCGTTCACCCCTCCACTTT; cdr3_aa: CASSAIERSPLHF
j_call: TRBJ2-4; d_call: TRBD2; clone_size: NA; v_call: TRBV4-2; cdr3_nt: TGTGCCAGCAGCCGGGAGGCAGCATCGGGACTAGCAAACATTCAGTACTTC; cdr3_aa: CASSREAASGLANIQYF
j_call: TRBJ2-1; d_call: NA; clone_size: NA; v_call: TRBV14; cdr3_nt: TGTGCCAGCAGCCAAGGGCTAGCGAACAATGAGCAGTTCTTC; cdr3_aa: CASSQGLANNEQFF
j_call: TRBJ2-5; d_call: TRBD2; clone_size: NA; v_call: TRBV11-3; cdr3_nt: TGTGCCAGCAGCGAAGGGACTAGCGGAAGACAAGAGACCCAGTACTTC; cdr3_aa: CASSEGTSGRQETQYF
j_call: TRBJ2-1; d_call: NA; clone_size: once; v_call: TRBV5-4; cdr3_nt: TGTGCCAGCAGGGAGGGTCCGCTGGGGGTATACAATGAGCAGTTCTTC; cdr3_aa: CASREGPLGVYNEQFF
j_call: TRBJ1-1; d_call: TRBD1; clone_size: NA; v_call: TRBV25-1; cdr3_nt: TGTGCCAGCAGCCAGGGGGTACTACGGAACACTGAAGCTTTCTTT; cdr3_aa: CASSQGVLRNTEAFF
j_call: TRBJ1-2; d_call: TRBD1; clone_size: NA; v_call: TRBV6-1; cdr3_nt: TGTGCCAGCAGTGACCCCCGCCGGACAGGGGAGGGCTATGGCTACACCTTC; cdr3_aa: CASSDPRRTGEGYGYTF
j_call: TRBJ1-2; d_call: TRBD1; clone_size: NA; v_call: TRBV19; cdr3_nt: TGTGCCAGTAGTATCGGAAGGGGACAGGGGGACGCCTACACCTTC; cdr3_aa: CASSIGRGQGDAYTF
j_call: TRBJ1-1; d_call: TRBD1; clone_size: NA; v_call: TRBV27; cdr3_nt: TGTGCCAGCAGCCTCCGTTTCGGGACAGGGGGCACTGAAGCTTTCTTT; cdr3_aa: CASSLRFGTGGTEAFF
j_call: TRBJ1-5; d_call: NA; clone_size: NA; v_call: TRBV5-1; cdr3_nt: TGCGCCAGCAGCCCTTCGGGGGGGGAGAATCAGCCCCAGCATTTT; cdr3_aa: CASSPSGGENQPQHF
j_call: TRBJ2-7; d_call: TRBD1; clone_size: once; v_call: TRBV7-6; cdr3_nt: TGTGCCAGCAGCCCTCGACAGGGGGTCTACGAGCAGTACTTC; cdr3_aa: CASSPRQGVYEQYF
j_call: TRBJ1-1; d_call: TRBD1; clone_size: NA; v_call: TRBV18; cdr3_nt: TGTGCCAGCTCACCGACAGGGTACACTGAAGCTTTCTTT; cdr3_aa: CASSPTGYTEAFF
j_call: TRBJ1-3; d_call: TRBD1; clone_size: few; v_call: TRBV10-3; cdr3_nt: TGTGCCATCAGCGACAGGGTGTGGGGAAACACCATATATTTT; cdr3_aa: CAISDRVWGNTIYF
j_call: TRBJ1-1; d_call: TRBD1; clone_size: NA; v_call: TRBV19; cdr3_nt: TGTGCCAGTAGTGTGGGACAGGGTGGGACTGAAGCTTTCTTT; cdr3_aa: CASSVGQGGTEAFF
j_call: TRBJ2-7; d_call: NA; clone_size: NA; v_call: TRBV5-4; cdr3_nt: TGTGCCAGCAGCGATCCCAGCGGGCCAATCTCCTACGAGCAGTACTTC; cdr3_aa: CASSDPSGPISYEQYF
j_call: TRBJ1-2; d_call: TRBD1; clone_size: NA; v_call: TRBV30; cdr3_nt: TGTGCCTGGAGGGGTACAGGGGCCAGAACGAACTATGGCTACACCTTC; cdr3_aa: CAWRGTGARTNYGYTF
j_call: TRBJ2-7; d_call: TRBD1; clone_size: few; v_call: TRBV5-1; cdr3_nt: TGCGCCAGCAGCTCCAGAACAGGGGGGAGGTCCTACGAGCAGTACTTC; cdr3_aa: CASSSRTGGRSYEQYF
j_call: TRBJ2-1; d_call: TRBD2; clone_size: NA; v_call: TRBV4-2; cdr3_nt: TGTGCCAGCAGCCAAGACGCGGGGGGCTACAATGAGCAGTTCTTC; cdr3_aa: CASSQDAGGYNEQFF
j_call: TRBJ1-2; d_call: NA; clone_size: once; v_call: TRBV4-3; cdr3_nt: TGCGCCAGCAGCCAAGATTATTCGGCAGGGGATGGCTACACCTTC; cdr3_aa: CASSQDYSAGDGYTF
j_call: TRBJ2-5; d_call: TRBD1; clone_size: NA; v_call: TRBV6-5; cdr3_nt: TGTGCCAGCAGCAGACAGGGGCCGGGGGAGACCCAGTACTTC; cdr3_aa: CASSRQGPGETQYF
j_call: TRBJ1-1; d_call: NA; clone_size: NA; v_call: TRBV9; cdr3_nt: TGTGCCAGCAGCGTAGGACAGCCGAAGAACACTGAAGCTTTCTTT; cdr3_aa: CASSVGQPKNTEAFF
j_call: TRBJ2-3; d_call: TRBD1; clone_size: NA; v_call: TRBV6-6; cdr3_nt: TGTGCCAGCACCATAACAGGGGCTAGCACAGATACGCAGTATTTT; cdr3_aa: CASTITGASTDTQYF
j_call: TRBJ1-6; d_call: TRBD1; clone_size: NA; v_call: TRBV27; cdr3_nt: TGTGCCAGCACTGCCTCCGGGACAGCATATAATTCACCCCTCCACTTT; cdr3_aa: CASTASGTAYNSPLHF
j_call: TRBJ1-2; d_call: NA; clone_size: NA; v_call: TRBV10-3; cdr3_nt: TGTGCCATCAGTGAGGGGGGGGAAGGCTATGGCTACACCTTC; cdr3_aa: CAISEGGEGYGYTF
j_call: TRBJ2-7; d_call: NA; clone_size: NA; v_call: TRBV5-3; cdr3_nt: TGTGCCAGAAGATGCTATGATCGGGAAGAGCAGTACTTC; cdr3_aa: CARRCYDREEQYF
j_call: TRBJ2-3; d_call: TRBD2; clone_size: NA; v_call: TRBV4-1; cdr3_nt: TGCGCCAGCGGGGGGGGTACAGATACGCAGTATTTT; cdr3_aa: CASGGGTDTQYF
j_call: TRBJ1-5; d_call: TRBD1; clone_size: NA; v_call: TRBV15; cdr3_nt: TGTGCCACCAGCAGACTAGGACAGGATAGCAATCAGCCCCAGCATTTT; cdr3_aa: CATSRLGQDSNQPQHF
j_call: TRBJ2-5; d_call: TRBD2; clone_size: NA; v_call: TRBV7-6; cdr3_nt: TGTGCCAGCAGCTTAAAAACTAGCGTAGAGACCCAGTACTTC; cdr3_aa: CASSLKTSVETQYF
j_call: TRBJ2-7; d_call: TRBD1; clone_size: NA; v_call: TRBV5-1; cdr3_nt: TGCGCCAGCAGCCACCGGGTGACAGGGAACTCCTACGAGCAGTACTTC; cdr3_aa: CASSHRVTGNSYEQYF
j_call: TRBJ2-6; d_call: NA; clone_size: NA; v_call: TRBV6-6; cdr3_nt: TGTGCCAGCAGTTACCCGACATCTGGGGCCAACGTCCTGACTTTC; cdr3_aa: CASSYPTSGANVLTF
j_call: TRBJ1-2; d_call: TRBD1; clone_size: NA; v_call: TRBV19; cdr3_nt: TGTGCCAGTACCCCAGACAGGGAGAGCGGCTACACCTTC; cdr3_aa: CASTPDRESGYTF
j_call: TRBJ1-1; d_call: NA; clone_size: NA; v_call: TRBV4-1; cdr3_nt: TGCGCCAGCAGCCAAGAGGGGGGAGTCACTGAAGCTTTCTTT; cdr3_aa: CASSQEGGVTEAFF
j_call: TRBJ2-7; d_call: NA; clone_size: NA; v_call: TRBV5-1; cdr3_nt: TGCGCCAGCAGCTTGGGCCCGGGGCAGGGGAGAGAGCAGTACTTC; cdr3_aa: CASSLGPGQGREQYF
j_call: TRBJ2-7; d_call: TRBD2; clone_size: NA; v_call: TRBV5-6; cdr3_nt: TGTGCCAGCAGCTTGACTAGCGGGCCCAGGGAGCAGTACTTC; cdr3_aa: CASSLTSGPREQYF
j_call: TRBJ2-3; d_call: TRBD2; clone_size: NA; v_call: TRBV6-5; cdr3_nt: TGTGCCAGCAGGGGACTAGCGGGAAGTCAAGATACGCAGTATTTT; cdr3_aa: CASRGLAGSQDTQYF
j_call: TRBJ2-2; d_call: NA; clone_size: once; v_call: TRBV25-1; cdr3_nt: TGTGCCAGCAGTACCCAAATATCAGGGTTGGCCGGGGAGCTGTTTTTT; cdr3_aa: CASSTQISGLAGELFF
j_call: TRBJ2-3; d_call: NA; clone_size: NA; v_call: TRBV30; cdr3_nt: TGTGCCTGGAAGCCCCCCCCCGGCAGGGCCCAAACAGATACGCAGTATTTT; cdr3_aa: CAWKPPPGRAQTDTQYF
j_call: TRBJ2-1; d_call: TRBD2; clone_size: NA; v_call: TRBV6-1; cdr3_nt: TGTGCCAGCAGTGTTAGCGGGGGGGCCCTGAGCTCCTACAATGAGCAGTTCTTC; cdr3_aa: CASSVSGGALSSYNEQFF
j_call: TRBJ2-7; d_call: NA; clone_size: NA; v_call: TRBV6-1; cdr3_nt: TGTGCCAGCCAGGACGGCGGGATTTCCTACGAGCAGTACTTC; cdr3_aa: CASQDGGISYEQYF
j_call: TRBJ1-4; d_call: NA; clone_size: once; v_call: TRBV2; cdr3_nt: TGTGCCAGCAACGAGGGGAGGGCAACTAATGAAAAACTGTTTTTT; cdr3_aa: CASNEGRATNEKLFF
j_call: TRBJ2-1; d_call: TRBD2; clone_size: NA; v_call: TRBV29-1; cdr3_nt: TGCAGCGTTGGAGCGGGGGGTTACAATGAGCAGTTCTTC; cdr3_aa: CSVGAGGYNEQFF